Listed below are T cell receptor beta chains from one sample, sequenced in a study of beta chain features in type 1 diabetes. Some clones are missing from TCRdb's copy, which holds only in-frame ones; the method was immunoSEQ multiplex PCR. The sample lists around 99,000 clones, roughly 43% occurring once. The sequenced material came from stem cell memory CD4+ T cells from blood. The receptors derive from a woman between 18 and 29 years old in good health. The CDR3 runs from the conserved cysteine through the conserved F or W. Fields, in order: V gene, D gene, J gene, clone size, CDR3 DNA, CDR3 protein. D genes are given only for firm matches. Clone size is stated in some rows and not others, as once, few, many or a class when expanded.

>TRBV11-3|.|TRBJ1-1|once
TGTGCCAGCAGCCTAAGGCCCAGGGGCACTGAAGCTTTCTTT
CASSLRPRGTEAFF
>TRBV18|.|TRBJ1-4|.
TGTGCCAGCTCACCGGGGCAGGCCGCTGAAAAACTGTTTTTT
CASSPGQAAEKLFF
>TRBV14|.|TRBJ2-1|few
TGTGCCAGCAGCCAAGTGAGGACTTCCAACAATGAGCAGTTCTTC
CASSQVRTSNNEQFF
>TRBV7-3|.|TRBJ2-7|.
TGTGCCAGCAGCCGAGGACAAGGACCCTACGAGCAGTACTTC
CASSRGQGPYEQYF
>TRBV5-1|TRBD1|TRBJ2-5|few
TGCGCCAGCAGCACGGGACAGGGAGAGACCCAGTACTTC
CASSTGQGETQYF
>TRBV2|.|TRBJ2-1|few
TGTGCCAGCAGTGAAGCGCGGTTAGGGGGTGAGCAGTTCTTC
CASSEARLGGEQFF
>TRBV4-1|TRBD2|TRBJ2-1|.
TGCGCCAGCAGCCAAGGCGGGAGGGCCATGAATGAGCAGTTCTTC
CASSQGGRAMNEQFF
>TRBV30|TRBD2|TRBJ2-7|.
TGTGCCTGGGGGACTAGCGGGAGCCTACGAGCAACTTACTTC
CAWGTSGSLRATYF
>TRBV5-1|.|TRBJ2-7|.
TGCGCCAGCAGCGCCTTACAGGGCCTGAGCACCGAGCAGTACTTC
CASSALQGLSTEQYF
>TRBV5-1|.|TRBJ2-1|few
TGCGCCAGCAGCGGTAGCGGAGACTGGGATGAGCAGTTCTTC
CASSGSGDWDEQFF
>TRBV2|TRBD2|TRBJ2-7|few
TGTGCCAGCAGCCTCGGACTAGCGGGAGGGTCGTACTTC
CASSLGLAGGSYF
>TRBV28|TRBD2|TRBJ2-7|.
TGTGCCAGCAGTTTAGGTGGGACTAGCGGGTCCTACGAGCAGTACTTC
CASSLGGTSGSYEQYF